This TCR beta chain was observed in a study of control samples from healthy donors and cancer patients. The method was immunoSEQ multiplex PCR; TCRdb's version includes in-frame clones alone and lacks a portion of them. The sample carries some 130,000 clones, around 93% recorded once. The CDR3 has 13 residues. V lost 0 bases to trimming and J lost 5 bases, with 7 bases between them. Per germline, CDR1 KGHSY and CDR2 FQNENV. The clonotype was recovered from a middle-aged man with head and neck cancer. V usage is TRBV16 and J usage is TRBJ1-1, with D unclear. Sequenced material: PBMCs. The CDR3 region has the DNA TGTGCCAGCAGCCAATCGGGGTCTACTGAAGCTTTCTTT. It encodes CASSQSGSTEAFF.